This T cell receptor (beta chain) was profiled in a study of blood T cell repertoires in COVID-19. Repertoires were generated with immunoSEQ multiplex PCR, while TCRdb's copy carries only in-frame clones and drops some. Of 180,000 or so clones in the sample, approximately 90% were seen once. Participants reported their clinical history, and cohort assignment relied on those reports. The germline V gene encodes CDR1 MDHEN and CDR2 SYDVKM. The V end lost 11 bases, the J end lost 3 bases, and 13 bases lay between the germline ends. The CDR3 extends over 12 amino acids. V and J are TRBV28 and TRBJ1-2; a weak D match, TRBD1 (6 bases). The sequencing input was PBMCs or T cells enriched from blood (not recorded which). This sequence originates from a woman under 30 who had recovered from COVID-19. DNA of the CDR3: TGTGCCGTTGGGGGCGGACACTATGGCTACACCTTC. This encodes CAVGGGHYGYTF.